Included here is one T cell receptor (beta chain) sequence, with context. The data are from a study of blood T cell repertoires in COVID-19. Whole-study context: Acute and convalescent COVID-19 specimens originated in the United States, Italy and Spain.

Sequenced by immunoSEQ multiplex PCR; TCRdb stores in-frame clones only, minus some. The sample lists over 350,000 clones; 75% to 90% were seen once. The CDR3 has 16 amino acids. Deletions cut 4 bases from V and 6 bases from J, with 21 bases between. CDR1 SGHVS and CDR2 FQNEAQ come from the germline V gene. The sequenced material came from peripheral blood. The chain combines TRBV7-8 with TRBJ1-1; perhaps TRBD1 as D (5 bases). The sequence was collected from a woman in her twenties or thirties with acute or convalescent COVID-19. The CDR3 loop is CASSSPMGQAGPEAFF. In DNA, the CDR3 is TGTGCCAGCAGCTCCCCAATGGGGCAGGCGGGACCTGAAGCTTTCTTT. Using reference TRBV7-8 and TRBJ1-1 for the parts outside the CDR3, the full variable domain is GAGVSQSPRYKVAKRGQDVALRCDPISGHVSLFWYQQALGQGPEFLTYFQNEAQLDKSGLPSDRFFAERPEGSVSTLKIQRTQQEDSAVYLCASSSPMGQAGPEAFFGQGTRLTVV.